Each of the 22 T cell receptor beta chains below was sequenced from the same sample in a study of shared clonotypes between healthy human individuals. Assay: immunoSEQ multiplex PCR; the TCRdb copy retains only in-frame clones and omits some. The profile shows approximately 700,000 clones, around 73% of them singletons. The sample comprised memory CD4+ T cells sorted from blood. Indicated subset: CD45RA-negative fraction. The receptors originated from a woman between 25 and 40 years old in good health.

This clone was counted only a few times. Other DNA sequences in the same sample also yield this CDR3. The J gene is TRBJ1-1, the V gene TRBV7-9; tentatively, D is TRBD1 (5 bases). CDR3 length: 13 amino acids. In germline, CDR1 is SEHNR, CDR2 FQNEAQ (reference sequence). Trimming pared 5 bases from V and 3 bases from J, leaving 10 bases between. The CDR3 loop is CASSPGPDTEAFF. The CDR3 DNA reads TGTGCCAGCAGCCCGGGACCGGACACTGAAGCTTTCTTT.

This clone was detected only once. The sample contains more than one DNA sequence encoding this CDR3. The genes are TRBV15 and TRBJ2-5; no firm D call. CDR3 size: 13 residues. V lost 1 base to trimming and J lost 0 bases, with 3 bases between them. The V gene's germline CDR1 is LNHNV and CDR2 YYDKDF (reference sequence). CDR3 bases: TGTGCCACCAGCAGAGGATACCAAGAGACCCAGTACTTC. This translates into CATSRGYQETQYF.

This clone was seen ten or more times. V gene TRBV19 combines with J gene TRBJ1-5; D remains unclear. Trimming stripped 1 base from V and 0 bases from J, with 10 bases between. The CDR3 contains 16 residues. From germline, CDR1 is LNHDA and CDR2 SQIVND (reference sequence). As DNA, the CDR3 is TGTGCCAGTAGTATAGTCGGAAGAAATAGCAATCAGCCCCAGCATTTT. Translating it yields CASSIVGRNSNQPQHF.

The genes are TRBV14 and TRBJ2-1, with 7 bases matching TRBD2. This CDR3 contains 15 residues. The germline V gene has CDR1 SGHDN and CDR2 FVKESK. The V gene end was trimmed by 1 base and the J gene end by 3 bases; junction bases not matched to a gene: 3. Here the CDR3 reads CASSQGLADYNEQFF. Here the CDR3 DNA reads TGTGCCAGCAGCCAAGGTCTAGCGGACTACAATGAGCAGTTCTTC.

The chain is built from TRBV29-1 and TRBJ1-4; no firm D call. There are 14 residues in the CDR3. CDR1 and CDR2 (germline): SQVTM, ANQGSEA. V was trimmed by 4 bases and J by 2 bases, leaving 11 bases between them. The CDR3 reads CSVAQFGTNEKLFF. Here the CDR3 DNA reads TGCAGCGTTGCACAGTTTGGGACTAATGAAAAACTGTTTTTT. The full variable domain, in which reference TRBV29-1 and TRBJ1-4 provide the parts outside the CDR3, is SAVISQKPSRDICQRGTSLTIQCQVDSQVTMMFWYRQQPGQSLTLIATANQGSEATYESGFVIDKFPISRPNLTFSTLTVSNMSPEDSSIYLCSVAQFGTNEKLFFGSGTQLSVL.

The genes are TRBV5-6 and TRBJ2-4; 9 nucleotides line up with TRBD1. Trimming removed 3 bases from V and 7 bases from J; junction bases left unmatched: 8. This CDR3 is 15 amino acids long. The germline V gene encodes CDR1 SGHDT and CDR2 YYEEEE. CDR3 bases: TGTGCCAGCAGCTATAGGACAGGGACAGGGAACATTCAGTACTTC. Residues: CASSYRTGTGNIQYF.

V usage is TRBV25-1 and J usage is TRBJ2-3; D may be TRBD1 (6 bases). Germline lookup yields CDR1 MGHDK and CDR2 SYGVNS. V was trimmed by 4 bases and J by 6 bases, leaving 17 bases between them. The CDR3 sequence is 15 residues long. The CDR3 here is CASSVFRGIGDTQYF. In nucleotides, the CDR3 is TGTGCCAGCAGTGTGTTTAGGGGGATAGGTGATACGCAGTATTTT.

The gene calls are TRBV7-2 and TRBJ2-3; maybe TRBD2 (5 bases). Germline assignment: CDR1 SGHTA and CDR2 FQGNSA. CDR3 length equals 16 residues. Deletions cut 2 bases from V and 4 bases from J, with 16 bases between. Here the CDR3 DNA reads TGTGCCAGCAGCTTATGGACTTCTGGACTGTCAGATACGCAGTATTTT. Translating gives CASSLWTSGLSDTQYF.

The chain links TRBV4-2 to TRBJ2-5; 14 nucleotides match TRBD2. The V and J ends lost 0 bases and 8 bases, in that order; junction bases with no gene match: 5. From germline, CDR1 is LGHNA and CDR2 YNFKEQ. This CDR3 has 16 residues. The CDR3 DNA reads as TGTGCCAGCAGCCAAGAGGGACTAGCGGGAGCAACTACCCAGTACTTC. Translation: CASSQEGLAGATTQYF.

This clone was observed a handful of times. The chain is built from TRBV7-3 and TRBJ1-2; perhaps TRBD1 as D (5 bases). The CDR3 is 17 amino acids. Trimming left V 4 bases short and J 5 bases short, with 23 bases between. CDR1 and CDR2 (germline): SGHTA, FQGTGA. The CDR3 here is CASSSPSPTGVGYGYTF. In DNA form, the CDR3 reads TGTGCCAGCAGCTCCCCAAGTCCTACAGGAGTAGGGTATGGCTACACCTTC.

The J gene is TRBJ2-7, the V gene TRBV10-3; perhaps TRBD2 as D (6 bases). The CDR3 is 16 residues long. Germline values: CDR1 ENHRY, CDR2 SYGVKD. V was trimmed by 2 bases and J by 6 bases, leaving 20 bases between them. CDR3 in DNA: TGTGCCATCAGTGAGGGGCCGGGACTCAGATCGGGCGAGCAGTACTTC. It codes for CAISEGPGLRSGEQYF.

Concerning this clone itself: The sample contains more than one DNA sequence encoding this CDR3. The chain is built from TRBV9 and TRBJ2-1, with TRBD2 identical over 9 bases. The germline V gene encodes CDR1 SGDLS and CDR2 YYNGEE. V lost 2 bases and J lost 8; bases outside the gene matches: 8. The CDR3 has 15 amino acids. The CDR3: CASSVGTSRGDEQFF. The CDR3 DNA follows: TGTGCCAGCAGCGTCGGGACTAGCCGGGGGGATGAGCAGTTCTTC.

This clone was counted at least ten times. CDR3 residues: CASSFRGGLAGIGELFF. In nucleotides, the CDR3 is TGTGCCAGCAGCTTCCGCGGGGGACTAGCGGGAATCGGGGAGCTGTTTTTT. J is TRBJ2-2 and V is TRBV13, with 13 nucleotides matching TRBD2. V trimming: 3 bases; J trimming: 7 bases; junction bases outside the gene matches: 8. The length of the CDR3 is 17 residues. The V gene's germline CDR1 is PRHDT and CDR2 FYEKMQ (reference sequence).

Comments on this clone: In the same sample, other DNA sequences code for this CDR3. The rearrangement uses TRBV18 and TRBJ1-1; the match to TRBD1 covers 8 bases. The CDR3 totals 13 residues. Losses at the gene ends were 3 bases for V and 4 bases for J; bases not matched to a gene: 1. From germline, CDR1 is KGHSH and CDR2 LQKENI. As DNA, the CDR3 is TGTGCCAGCTCACCCACAGGGGGCACTGAAGCTTTCTTT. This encodes CASSPTGGTEAFF.

The chain uses TRBV9 and TRBJ2-2; TRBD1 matches at 8 bases. V was clipped by 2 bases and J by 1 base; unmatched bases: 1. CDR1 and CDR2 from the germline V gene are SGDLS and YYNGEE. CDR3 size: 15 residues. CDR3 residues: CASSVRGQNTGELFF. The CDR3 nucleotides read TGTGCCAGCAGCGTCAGGGGGCAGAACACCGGGGAGCTGTTTTTT.

This clone was detected a few times. V usage is TRBV19 and J usage is TRBJ2-2; D is unresolved. The germline V gene encodes CDR1 LNHDA and CDR2 SQIVND (reference sequence). This CDR3 has 15 amino acids. V shed 5 bases and J shed 2 bases, with 12 bases lying between them. Written as DNA, the CDR3 is TGTGCCAGTAGTCTAACGACCCCAAACACCGGGGAGCTGTTTTTT. Translating it yields CASSLTTPNTGELFF.

The rearrangement joins TRBV6-1 to TRBJ2-2, with a possible D match to TRBD1 (6 bases). Germline CDR1 and CDR2: MNHNS and SASEGT. Trimming stripped 9 bases from V and 2 bases from J, with 13 bases between. The length of the CDR3 is 14 residues. The CDR3 spells CASWTALNTGELFF. The CDR3 region has the DNA TGTGCCAGTTGGACAGCCTTAAACACCGGGGAGCTGTTTTTT.

This clone appeared once. V and J are TRBV2 and TRBJ1-4; D is unclear. With 10 bases removed from V and 8 bases from J, the gap between germline ends came to 17 bases. This CDR3 comprises 13 residues. Germline CDR1 reads SNHLY; CDR2 reads FYNNEI. The CDR3 DNA is TGTGCCACCACGTGGAGCCGCCAAGAAAAACTGTTTTTT. Its translation is CATTWSRQEKLFF.

This clone was detected only once. At the DNA level, this CDR3 is encoded by other sequences in the same sample as well. The chain carries TRBV18 and TRBJ2-3; D is uncertain. This CDR3 spans 11 amino acids. Germline assignment: CDR1 KGHSH and CDR2 LQKENI. V was shortened by 4 bases and J by 5 bases, with 4 bases between the two germline ends. CDR3 region: CASSRGDTQYF. Here the CDR3 DNA reads TGTGCCAGCTCACGAGGAGATACGCAGTATTTT.

This clone was seen a handful of times. The rearrangement links TRBV7-2 to TRBJ1-1; tentatively, D is TRBD1 (6 bases). The length of the CDR3 is 14 residues. From germline, CDR1 is SGHTA and CDR2 FQGNSA. Deletions cut 3 bases from V and 5 bases from J, with 13 bases between. The CDR3 nucleotides are TGTGCCAGCAGCTTTCAACCAGGGGTGACTGAAGCTTTCTTT. It encodes CASSFQPGVTEAFF. The whole variable domain, filled in from reference TRBV7-2 and TRBJ1-1, reads GAGVSQSPSNKVTEKGKDVELRCDPISGHTALYWYRQSLGQGLEFLIYFQGNSAPDKSGLPSDRFSAERTGGSVSTLTIQRTQQEDSAVYLCASSFQPGVTEAFFGQGTRLTVV.

The rearrangement joins TRBV28 to TRBJ1-1; perhaps TRBD1 as D (5 bases). The CDR3 sequence is 13 residues long. V was cut by 7 bases and J by 5 bases, with 14 bases left in between. Germline lookup yields CDR1 MDHEN and CDR2 SYDVKM. CDR3 in DNA: TGTGCCAGCACAGAGGGGTTAGAAACTGAAGCTTTCTTT. Residues: CASTEGLETEAFF.

Comments on this clone: Within the sample, other DNA sequences also encode this same CDR3. This chain uses TRBV5-1 with TRBJ2-3; D is possibly TRBD2 (5 bases). This CDR3 contains 12 residues. Germline CDR1 SGHRS, CDR2 YFSETQ. Between the trimmed V and J ends, which lost 4 bases and 6 bases, there was a span of 9 bases. The CDR3: CASSDRGDTQYF. CDR3 nucleotide sequence: TGCGCCAGCAGCGACCGCGGGGATACGCAGTATTTT.